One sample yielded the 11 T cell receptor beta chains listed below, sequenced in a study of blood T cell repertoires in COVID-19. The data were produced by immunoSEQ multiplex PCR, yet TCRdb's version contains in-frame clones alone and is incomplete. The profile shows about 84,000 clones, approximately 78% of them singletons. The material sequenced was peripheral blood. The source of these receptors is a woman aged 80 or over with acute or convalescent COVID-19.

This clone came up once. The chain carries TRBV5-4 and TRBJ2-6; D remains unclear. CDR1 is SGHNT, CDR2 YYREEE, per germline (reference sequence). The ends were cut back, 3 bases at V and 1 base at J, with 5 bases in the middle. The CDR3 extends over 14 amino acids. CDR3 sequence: CASSSRSGANVLTF. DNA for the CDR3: TGTGCCAGCAGCTCCCGGTCTGGGGCCAACGTCCTGACTTTC.

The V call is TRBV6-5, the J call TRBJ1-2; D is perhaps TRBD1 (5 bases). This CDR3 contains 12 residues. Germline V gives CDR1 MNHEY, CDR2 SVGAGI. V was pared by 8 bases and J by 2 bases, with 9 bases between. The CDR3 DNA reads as TGTGCCAGCCGGGAGGGGAACTATGGCTACACCTTC. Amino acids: CASREGNYGYTF.

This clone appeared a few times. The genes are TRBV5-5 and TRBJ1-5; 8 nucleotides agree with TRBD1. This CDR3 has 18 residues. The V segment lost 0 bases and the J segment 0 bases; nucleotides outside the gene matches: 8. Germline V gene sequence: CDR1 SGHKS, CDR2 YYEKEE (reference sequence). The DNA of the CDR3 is TGTGCCAGCAGCTTGGGGACAGGGATGGGGGATAGCAATCAGCCCCAGCATTTT. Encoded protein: CASSLGTGMGDSNQPQHF.

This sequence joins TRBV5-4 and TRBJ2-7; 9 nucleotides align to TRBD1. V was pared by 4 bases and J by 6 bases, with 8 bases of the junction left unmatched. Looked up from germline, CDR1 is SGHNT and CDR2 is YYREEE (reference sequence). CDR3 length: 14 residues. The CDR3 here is CASSGTGFGGEQYF. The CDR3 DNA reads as TGTGCCAGCAGCGGGACAGGGTTCGGGGGCGAGCAGTACTTC.

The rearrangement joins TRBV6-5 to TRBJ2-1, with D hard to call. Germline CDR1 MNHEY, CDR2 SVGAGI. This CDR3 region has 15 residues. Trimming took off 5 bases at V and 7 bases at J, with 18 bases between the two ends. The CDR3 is CASSHAPRTTNEQFF. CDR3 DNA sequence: TGTGCCAGCAGTCACGCCCCTAGAACAACTAATGAGCAGTTCTTC.

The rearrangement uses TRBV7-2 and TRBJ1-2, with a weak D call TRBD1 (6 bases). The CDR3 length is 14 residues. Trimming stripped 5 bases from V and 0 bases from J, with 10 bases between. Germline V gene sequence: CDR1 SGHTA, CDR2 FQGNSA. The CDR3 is CASSRTAANYGYTF. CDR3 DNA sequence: TGTGCCAGCAGCCGGACAGCTGCTAACTATGGCTACACCTTC.

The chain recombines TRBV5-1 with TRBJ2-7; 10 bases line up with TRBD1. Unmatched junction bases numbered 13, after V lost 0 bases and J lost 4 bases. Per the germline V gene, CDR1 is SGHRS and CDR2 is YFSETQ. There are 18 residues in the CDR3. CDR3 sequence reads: CASSLGDRGLRSLYEQYF. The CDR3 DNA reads TGCGCCAGCAGCTTGGGGGACAGGGGTCTTAGGAGCTTGTACGAGCAGTACTTC.

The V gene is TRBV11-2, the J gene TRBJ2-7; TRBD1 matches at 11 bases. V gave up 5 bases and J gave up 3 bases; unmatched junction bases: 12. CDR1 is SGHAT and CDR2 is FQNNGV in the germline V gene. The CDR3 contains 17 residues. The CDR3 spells CASSPVGQGQGDYEQYF. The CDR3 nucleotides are TGTGCCAGCAGCCCTGTTGGACAGGGACAGGGGGACTACGAGCAGTACTTC. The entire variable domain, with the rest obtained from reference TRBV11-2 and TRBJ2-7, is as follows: EAGVAQSPRYKIIEKRQSVAFWCNPISGHATLYWYQQILGQGPKLLIQFQNNGVVDDSQLPKDRFSAERLKGVDSTLKIQPAKLEDSAVYLCASSPVGQGQGDYEQYFGPGTRLTVT.

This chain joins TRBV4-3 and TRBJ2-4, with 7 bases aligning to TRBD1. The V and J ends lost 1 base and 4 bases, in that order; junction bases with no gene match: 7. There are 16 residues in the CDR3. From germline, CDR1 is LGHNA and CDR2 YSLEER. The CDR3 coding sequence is TGCGCCAGCAGCCAAGGACAGGGCAAAGGAAAAAACATTCAGTACTTC. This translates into CASSQGQGKGKNIQYF.

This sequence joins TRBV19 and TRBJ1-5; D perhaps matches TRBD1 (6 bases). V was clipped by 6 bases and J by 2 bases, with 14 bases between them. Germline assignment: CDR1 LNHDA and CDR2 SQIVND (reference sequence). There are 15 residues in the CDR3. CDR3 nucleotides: TGTGCCAGTAGCCGGGCGGACAGAGGCAATCAGCCCCAGCATTTT. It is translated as CASSRADRGNQPQHF. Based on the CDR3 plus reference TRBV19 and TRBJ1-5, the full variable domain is DGGITQSPKYLFRKEGQNVTLSCEQNLNHDAMYWYRQDPGQGLRLIYYSQIVNDFQKGDIAEGYSVSREKKESFPLTVTSAQKNPTAFYLCASSRADRGNQPQHFGDGTRLSIL.

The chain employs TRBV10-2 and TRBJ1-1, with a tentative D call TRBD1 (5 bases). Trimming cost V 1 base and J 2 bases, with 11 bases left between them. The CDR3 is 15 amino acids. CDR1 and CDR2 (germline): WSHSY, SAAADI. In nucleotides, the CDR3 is TGCGCCAGCAGTGAGTTCGGCAGGGCTAACACTGAAGCTTTCTTT. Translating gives CASSEFGRANTEAFF.